This T cell receptor (beta chain) emerged from a study of cytotoxic CD8 clonotypes in ibrutinib-treated CLL. The data were produced by immunoSEQ multiplex PCR, yet TCRdb's version contains in-frame clones alone and is incomplete. The sample holds tens of thousands of clones, around 75% seen once. CDR1 and CDR2 from the germline V gene are LNHNV and YYDKDF (reference sequence). The CDR3 totals 15 residues. The ends were cut back, 0 bases at V and 2 bases at J, with 11 bases in the middle. This TCR derives from a human donor with chronic lymphocytic leukemia. Source: PBMCs, taken after 24 months of ibrutinib treatment. The chain is built from TRBV15 and TRBJ2-7; D is possibly TRBD1 (5 bases). The CDR3 spells CATSRDFGQTYEQYF. Written as DNA, the CDR3 is TGTGCCACCAGCAGAGATTTCGGACAAACCTACGAGCAGTACTTC.